This entry lists 3 T cell receptor beta chains sequenced from one sample in a study of blood T cell repertoires in COVID-19. Libraries were prepared by immunoSEQ multiplex PCR; TCRdb keeps only in-frame clonotypes and omits some of them. This table holds hundreds of thousands of clones, roughly 91% found once. The sequenced sample consisted of peripheral blood. Receptor source: a woman between 25 and 40 years old with COVID-19, enrolled during active disease.

The chain employs TRBV2 and TRBJ1-1; 9 bases line up with TRBD1. The CDR3 sequence is 17 residues long. The germline CDR1 and CDR2 sequences are SNHLY and FYNNEI. Trimming at V came to 7 bases and at J to 5 bases, leaving 17 bases not matched to a gene. CDR3 sequence (DNA): TGTGCCAGCACCCCGATGGGGGACAGGGCCCGTTGGACTGAAGCTTTCTTT. As protein: CASTPMGDRARWTEAFF.

The rearrangement uses TRBV9 and TRBJ1-6, with 12 bases matching TRBD1. The germline gives CDR1 SGDLS, CDR2 YYNGEE. The CDR3 consists of 17 residues. The trim removed 3 bases at V and 10 bases at J, leaving 11 bases unmatched. CDR3 loop: CASSERPGTGGGSPLHF. The CDR3 nucleotides are TGTGCCAGCAGCGAACGTCCCGGGACAGGGGGCGGCTCACCCCTCCACTTT.

This clone was detected a few times. V is TRBV2 and J is TRBJ1-3, with 8 bases aligning to TRBD1. The CDR3 runs 14 residues. The trim removed 6 bases at V and 0 bases at J, leaving 1 base unmatched. Looked up from germline, CDR1 is SNHLY and CDR2 is FYNNEI. CDR3 nucleotides: TGTGCCAGCAGGGGACAGGTCTCTGGAAACACCATATATTTT. Its protein product is CASRGQVSGNTIYF.